The 7 T cell receptor beta chains below come from one sample, sequenced in a study of cytomegalovirus exposure and HLA in healthy donors. It was with 60 Vbeta and 13 Jbeta primers that the PCR ran. Sequenced by immunoSEQ multiplex PCR; TCRdb stores in-frame clones only, minus some. This sample has 140,000 to 150,000 clones, with 80% to 85% found just once. Specimen: PBMCs. The receptors shown here come from a woman aged 30 to 39 in good health and CMV-seronegative.

V and J are TRBV28 and TRBJ1-6; 7 bases are shared with TRBD1. The germline V gene encodes CDR1 MDHEN and CDR2 SYDVKM. This CDR3 is built from 16 residues. V shed 5 bases and J 6 bases; nucleotides not matched to a gene: 10. The CDR3 DNA follows: TGTGCCAGCAGTCCTCGACAGGGCTTCGGTAATTCACCCCTCCACTTT. This sequence encodes CASSPRQGFGNSPLHF.

The rearrangement links TRBV29-1 to TRBJ1-1, with 10 nucleotides matching TRBD1. This CDR3 contains 14 residues. The germline CDR1 and CDR2 sequences are SQVTM and ANQGSEA. The ends lost 8 bases at V and 6 bases at J; junction bases unmatched: 12. The CDR3 nucleotides are TGCAGCCCAACCGGGACAGGGGAAGGCCCTGAAGCTTTCTTT. Translating it yields CSPTGTGEGPEAFF.

The chain recombines TRBV19 with TRBJ1-2; D possibly corresponds to TRBD1 (5 bases). Between the trimmed V and J ends, which lost 0 bases and 6 bases, there was a span of 20 bases. Per germline, CDR1 LNHDA and CDR2 SQIVND (reference sequence). CDR3 length: 17 residues. CDR3 loop: CASSIDGTLFWSHGYTF. The CDR3 nucleotides are TGTGCCAGTAGTATAGACGGGACTCTCTTCTGGAGCCATGGCTACACCTTC. Supplemented by reference TRBV19 and TRBJ1-2, the full variable domain reads DGGITQSPKYLFRKEGQNVTLSCEQNLNHDAMYWYRQDPGQGLRLIYYSQIVNDFQKGDIAEGYSVSREKKESFPLTVTSAQKNPTAFYLCASSIDGTLFWSHGYTFGSGTRLTVV.

The V call is TRBV11-3, the J call TRBJ2-1; a possible D gene is TRBD2 (7 bases). Trimming took off 5 bases at V and 4 bases at J, with 18 bases between the two ends. This CDR3 has 16 residues. CDR1 and CDR2 (germline): SGHNT, YENEEA. CDR3 nucleotide sequence: TGTGCCAGCAGCCCCCGTAAGGGGGGGTTGTACAATGAGCAGTTCTTC. Its translation: CASSPRKGGLYNEQFF.

The V and J genes are TRBV7-9 and TRBJ2-1; the D gene is possibly TRBD1 (6 bases). V gave up 6 bases and J gave up 3 bases, with 15 bases separating them. Germline CDR1 and CDR2: SEHNR and FQNEAQ (reference sequence). The length of the CDR3 is 15 residues. CDR3 loop: CASSLTGFSYNEQFF. DNA for the CDR3: TGTGCCAGCAGTTTAACAGGGTTTAGCTACAATGAGCAGTTCTTC.

V is TRBV28 and J is TRBJ2-2, with 8 nucleotides matching TRBD2. CDR3 length equals 16 residues. CDR1 is MDHEN, CDR2 SYDVKM, per germline. J gave up 3 bases and V 6 bases, and 9 bases lay outside the gene matches. CDR3 region: CASSPPGGVDTGELFF. In DNA form, the CDR3 reads TGTGCCAGCAGCCCTCCGGGAGGGGTGGACACCGGGGAGCTGTTTTTT.

The chain links TRBV11-2 to TRBJ1-1; weak D call: TRBD1 (5 bases). This CDR3 is built from 19 residues. CDR1 and CDR2 from the germline V gene are SGHAT and FQNNGV. V lost 10 bases to trimming and J lost 1 base, with 31 bases between them. The CDR3 nucleotides read TGTGCCAACGCCTCGCGGGGGGAATTACTGAATGGTTGGAACACTGAAGCTTTCTTT. This sequence encodes CANASRGELLNGWNTEAFF. Full variable domain (missing parts from reference TRBV11-2 and TRBJ1-1): EAGVAQSPRYKIIEKRQSVAFWCNPISGHATLYWYQQILGQGPKLLIQFQNNGVVDDSQLPKDRFSAERLKGVDSTLKIQPAKLEDSAVYLCANASRGELLNGWNTEAFFGQGTRLTVV.